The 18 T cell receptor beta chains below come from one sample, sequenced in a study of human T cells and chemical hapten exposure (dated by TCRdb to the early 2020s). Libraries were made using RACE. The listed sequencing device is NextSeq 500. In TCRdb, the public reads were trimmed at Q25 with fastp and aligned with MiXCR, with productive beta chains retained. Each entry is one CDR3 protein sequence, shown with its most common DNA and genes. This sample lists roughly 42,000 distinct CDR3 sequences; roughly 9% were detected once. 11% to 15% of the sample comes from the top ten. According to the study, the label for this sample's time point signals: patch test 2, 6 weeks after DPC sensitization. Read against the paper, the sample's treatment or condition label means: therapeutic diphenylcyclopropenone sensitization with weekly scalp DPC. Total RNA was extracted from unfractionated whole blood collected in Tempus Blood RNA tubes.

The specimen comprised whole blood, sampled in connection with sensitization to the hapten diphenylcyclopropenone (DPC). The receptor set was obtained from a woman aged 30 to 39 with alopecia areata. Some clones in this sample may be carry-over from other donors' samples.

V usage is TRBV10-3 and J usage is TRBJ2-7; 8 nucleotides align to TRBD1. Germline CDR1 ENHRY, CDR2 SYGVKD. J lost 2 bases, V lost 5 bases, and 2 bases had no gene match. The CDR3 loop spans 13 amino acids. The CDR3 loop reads CAISMTGAYEQYF. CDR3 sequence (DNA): TGTGCCATCAGTATGACAGGGGCCTACGAGCAGTACTTC.

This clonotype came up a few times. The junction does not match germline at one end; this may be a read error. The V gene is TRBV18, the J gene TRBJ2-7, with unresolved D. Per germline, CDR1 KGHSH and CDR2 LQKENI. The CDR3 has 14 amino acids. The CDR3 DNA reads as TGTGCCAGCTCACCGCTGGTCGCGGATGCAAAAGCCCTGTTC. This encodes CASSPLVADAKALF.

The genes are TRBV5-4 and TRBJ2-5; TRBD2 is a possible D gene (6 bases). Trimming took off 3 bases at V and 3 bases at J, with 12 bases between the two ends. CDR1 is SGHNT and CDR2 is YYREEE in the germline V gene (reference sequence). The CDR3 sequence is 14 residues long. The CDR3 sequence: CASSSRLVEETQYF. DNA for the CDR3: TGTGCCAGCAGCTCACGACTAGTCGAAGAGACCCAGTACTTC.

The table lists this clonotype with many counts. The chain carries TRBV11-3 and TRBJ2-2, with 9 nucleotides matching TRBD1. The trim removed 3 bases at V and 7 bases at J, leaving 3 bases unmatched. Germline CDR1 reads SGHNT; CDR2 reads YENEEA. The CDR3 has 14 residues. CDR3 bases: TGTGCCAGCAGCTTGAGGACAGGGGTCGGGGAGCTGTTTTTT. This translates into CASSLRTGVGELFF.

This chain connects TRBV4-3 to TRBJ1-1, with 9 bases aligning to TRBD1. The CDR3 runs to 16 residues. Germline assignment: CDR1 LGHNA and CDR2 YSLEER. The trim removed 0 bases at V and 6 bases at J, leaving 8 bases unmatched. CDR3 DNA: TGCGCCAGCAGCCAAGATTCCTGGACAGGGGTAGCTGAAGCTTTCTTT. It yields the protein CASSQDSWTGVAEAFF.

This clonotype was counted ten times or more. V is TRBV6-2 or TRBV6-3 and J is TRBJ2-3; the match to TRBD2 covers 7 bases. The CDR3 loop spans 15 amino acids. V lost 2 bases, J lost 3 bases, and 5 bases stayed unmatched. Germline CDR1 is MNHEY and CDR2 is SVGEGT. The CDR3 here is CASSYERGPTDTQYF. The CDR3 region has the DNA TGTGCCAGCAGTTACGAGCGGGGTCCAACAGATACGCAGTATTTT.

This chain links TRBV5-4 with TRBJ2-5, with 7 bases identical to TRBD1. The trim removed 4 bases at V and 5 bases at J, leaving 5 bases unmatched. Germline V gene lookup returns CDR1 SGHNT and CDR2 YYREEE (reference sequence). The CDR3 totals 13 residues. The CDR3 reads CASSPGGGETQYF. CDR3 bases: TGTGCCAGCAGCCCAGGGGGTGGGGAGACCCAGTACTTC.

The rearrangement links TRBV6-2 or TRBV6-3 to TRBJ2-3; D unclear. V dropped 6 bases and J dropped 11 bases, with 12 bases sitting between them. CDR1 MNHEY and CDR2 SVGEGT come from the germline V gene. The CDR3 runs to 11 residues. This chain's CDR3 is CASSHTTMQYF. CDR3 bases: TGTGCCAGCAGCCATACAACGATGCAGTATTTT.

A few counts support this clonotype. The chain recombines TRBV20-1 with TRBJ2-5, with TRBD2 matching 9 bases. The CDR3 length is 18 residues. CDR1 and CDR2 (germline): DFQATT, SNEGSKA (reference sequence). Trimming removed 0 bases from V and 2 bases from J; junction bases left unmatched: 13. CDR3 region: CSARDRGPGLAMQETQYF. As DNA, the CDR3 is TGCAGTGCTAGAGATCGAGGGCCGGGACTAGCCATGCAAGAGACCCAGTACTTC.

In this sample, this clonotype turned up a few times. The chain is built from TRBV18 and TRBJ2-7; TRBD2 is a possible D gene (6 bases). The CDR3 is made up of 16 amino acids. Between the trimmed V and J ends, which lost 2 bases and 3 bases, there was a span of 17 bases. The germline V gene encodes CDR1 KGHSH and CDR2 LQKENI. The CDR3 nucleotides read TGTGCCAGCTCACCATCGGGGGTCAATTCTTTCTACGAGCAGTACTTC. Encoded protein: CASSPSGVNSFYEQYF.

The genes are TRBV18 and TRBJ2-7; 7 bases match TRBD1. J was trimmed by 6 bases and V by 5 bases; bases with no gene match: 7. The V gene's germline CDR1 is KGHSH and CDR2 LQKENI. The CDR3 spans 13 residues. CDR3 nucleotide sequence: TGTGCCAGCTCATACGGGACAGACTCCGAGCAGTACTTC. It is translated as CASSYGTDSEQYF.

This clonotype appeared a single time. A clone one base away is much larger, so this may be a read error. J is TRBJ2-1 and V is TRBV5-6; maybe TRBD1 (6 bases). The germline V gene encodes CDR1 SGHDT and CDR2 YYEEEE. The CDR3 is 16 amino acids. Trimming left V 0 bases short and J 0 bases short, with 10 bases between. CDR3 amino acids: CASSLDDRSSYNEQFF. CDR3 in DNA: TGTGCCAGCAGCTTGGATGACAGGAGCTCCTACAATGAGCAGTTCTTC.

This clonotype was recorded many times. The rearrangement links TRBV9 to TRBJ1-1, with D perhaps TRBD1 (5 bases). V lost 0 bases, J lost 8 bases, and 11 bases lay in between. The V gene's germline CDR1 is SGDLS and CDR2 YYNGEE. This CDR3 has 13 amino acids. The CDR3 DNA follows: TGTGCCAGCAGCGTAGTGACAGATGGGGAAGCTTTCTTT. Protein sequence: CASSVVTDGEAFF.

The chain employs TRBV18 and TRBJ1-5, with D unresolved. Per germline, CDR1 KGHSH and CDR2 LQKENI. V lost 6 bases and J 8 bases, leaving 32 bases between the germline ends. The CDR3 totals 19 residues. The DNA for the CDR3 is TGTGCCAGCTCCCTTCGCGGCCAGGCGGGTGCGACATTATTCGAGCCCCAGCATTTT. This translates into CASSLRGQAGATLFEPQHF.

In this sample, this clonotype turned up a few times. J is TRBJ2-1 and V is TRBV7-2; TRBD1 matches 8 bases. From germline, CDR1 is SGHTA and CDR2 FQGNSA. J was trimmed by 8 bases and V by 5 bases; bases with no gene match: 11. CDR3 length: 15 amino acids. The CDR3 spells CASSLQGARIHEQFF. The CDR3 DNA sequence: TGTGCCAGCAGCCTCCAGGGGGCGCGAATCCATGAGCAGTTCTTC.

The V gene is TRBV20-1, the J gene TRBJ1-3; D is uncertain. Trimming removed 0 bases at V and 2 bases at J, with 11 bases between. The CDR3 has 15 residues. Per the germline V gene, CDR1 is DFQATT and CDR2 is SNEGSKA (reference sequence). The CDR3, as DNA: TGCAGTGCTAGAGATGGTACACGCACTGGAAACACCATATATTTT. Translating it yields CSARDGTRTGNTIYF.

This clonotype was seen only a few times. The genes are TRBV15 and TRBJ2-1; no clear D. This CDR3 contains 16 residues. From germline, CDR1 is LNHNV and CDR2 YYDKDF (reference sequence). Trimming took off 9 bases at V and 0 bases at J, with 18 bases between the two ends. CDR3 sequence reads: CATTQGLLSSYNEQFF. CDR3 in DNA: TGTGCCACGACCCAAGGTCTTCTTAGCTCCTACAATGAGCAGTTCTTC.

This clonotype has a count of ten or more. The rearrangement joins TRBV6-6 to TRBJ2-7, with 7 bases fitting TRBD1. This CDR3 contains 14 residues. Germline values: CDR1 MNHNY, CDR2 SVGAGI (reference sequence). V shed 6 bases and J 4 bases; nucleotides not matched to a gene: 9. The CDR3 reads CASSQGDSRYEQYF. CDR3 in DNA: TGTGCCAGCAGCCAGGGGGACAGCCGATACGAGCAGTACTTC.